This entry concerns a single T cell receptor beta chain. Its antigen has not been determined. Qualities for individual bases were not recorded, and no much larger clone is one base off. These data belong to a study of blood T cell repertoires in COVID-19 (dated by TCRdb to the early 2020s). For the study in its entirety: Samples covering the acute and convalescent phases of COVID-19 were provided by collaborators in the United States, Italy and Spain. The material from the prospective study consisted of cDNA or gDNA derived from T cells, B-cell-depleted T cells, or PBMCs. The dataset comprised deeply sampled blood TCRbeta repertoires from subjects exposed to, actively infected with, or recovered from COVID-19. The repertoires were made available in a free public database intended to serve as a resource for research on the immune response to SARS-CoV-2. The samples were drawn from the first 160 participants of the ongoing ImmuneRACE study and from 1,200 or so subjects provided by 6 global collaborators. A de-identified subject ID, COVID-19 status, age in years and sex were almost always included in the sample metadata. Where available, HLA class I and class II types were taken from metadata supplied by the sample provider and were not determined by assay-based typing. Broad study findings and their caveats: The quantity of clinical and demographic metadata differed by source and by participant and was supplied without curation.

At one collaborating source in Seattle, patients were enrolled during active infection and were followed longitudinally through the course of disease. Collaborating institutions collected whole blood in K2EDTA tubes following their own protocols. For TCRbeta analysis, collaborators shipped samples in one of three forms: frozen whole blood, isolated PBMCs, or DNA extracted from either of those sample types. TCRbeta CDR3 regions were amplified from genomic DNA using the immunoSEQ Assay, a bias-controlled multiplex PCR. The original pipeline was this. The number of nucleated cells in each sample was estimated from the amplification of reference gene primers within the assay. Sequence reads were collapsed and filtered to measure the absolute abundance of every unique TCRbeta CDR3 rearrangement. For each sample, productive Simpson clonality was calculated as the square root of Simpson's diversity index over productive rearrangements. This is the immuneACCESS table as TCRdb keeps it, with only in-frame sequences that have V and J called. A part of the clones is gone; compared with another copy, unresolved V genes explain less than half, and the rest is unexplained. That table furnishes V, J and clone size, whereas the DNA furnished D and trimming. The sample contains approximately 340,000 clones, approximately 88% of them found a single time. Approximately 9.9% of the sample is held by the ten biggest clonotypes.

This TCR was recovered from a man aged 30 to 39 with COVID-19, enrolled during active disease. Source material: peripheral blood.

CDR3 region: CASSRIAGEQYF. Here is the DNA: TGTGCCAGCAGCCGAATAGCGGGAGAGCAGTACTTC. The V gene is TRBV5-6 and the J gene is TRBJ2-7; 8 middle bases align to TRBD2. The cysteine opens and the phenylalanine closes a CDR3 of 12 amino acids. Of all the DNA, just the CDR3 is kept, 36 bases in frame from base 1. According to the germline V gene, CDR1 reads SGHDT and CDR2 reads YYEEEE. Trimming takes 4 bases off V and 7 bases off J; junction bases not matched to a gene: 4.